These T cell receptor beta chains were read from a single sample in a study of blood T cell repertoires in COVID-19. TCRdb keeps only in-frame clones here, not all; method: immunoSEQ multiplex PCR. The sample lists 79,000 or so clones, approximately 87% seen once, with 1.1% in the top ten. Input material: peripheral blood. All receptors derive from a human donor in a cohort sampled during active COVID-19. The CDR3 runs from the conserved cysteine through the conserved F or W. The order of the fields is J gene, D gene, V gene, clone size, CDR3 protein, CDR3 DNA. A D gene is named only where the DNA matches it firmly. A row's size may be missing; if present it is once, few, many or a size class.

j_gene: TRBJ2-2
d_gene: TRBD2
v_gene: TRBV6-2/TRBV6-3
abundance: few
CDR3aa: CASSLAGRTNTGELFF
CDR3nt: TGTGCCAGCAGCCTAGCGGGGAGAACGAACACCGGGGAGCTGTTTTTT

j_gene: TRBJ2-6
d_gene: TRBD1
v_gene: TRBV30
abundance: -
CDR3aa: CACTGQPRSGANVLTF
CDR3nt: TGTGCCTGTACGGGACAGCCTCGCTCTGGGGCCAACGTCCTGACTTTC

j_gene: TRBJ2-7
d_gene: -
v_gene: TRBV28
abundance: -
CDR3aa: CASSLRAYEQYF
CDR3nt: TGTGCCAGCAGTTTGAGGGCCTACGAGCAGTACTTC

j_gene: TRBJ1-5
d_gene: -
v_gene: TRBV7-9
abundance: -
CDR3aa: CASSPGLINQPQHF
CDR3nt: TGTGCCAGCAGCCCGGGACTGATCAATCAGCCCCAGCATTTT

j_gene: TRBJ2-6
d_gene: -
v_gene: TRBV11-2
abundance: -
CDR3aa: CASRGLRAVSGANVLTF
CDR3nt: TGTGCCAGCAGAGGCCTGAGGGCTGTCTCTGGGGCCAACGTCCTGACTTTC

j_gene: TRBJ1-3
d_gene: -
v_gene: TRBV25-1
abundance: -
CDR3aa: CASSEYRTAGNTIYF
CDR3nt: TGTGCCAGCAGTGAATATAGGACAGCTGGAAACACCATATATTTT

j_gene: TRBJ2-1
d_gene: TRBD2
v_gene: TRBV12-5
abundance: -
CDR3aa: CASAQSWVAGEWNNEQFF
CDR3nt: TGTGCTAGTGCCCAAAGTTGGGTAGCGGGAGAATGGAACAATGAGCAGTTCTTC

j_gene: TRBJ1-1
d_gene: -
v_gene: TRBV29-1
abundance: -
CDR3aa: CSVDEGAFF
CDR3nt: TGCAGCGTTGATGAGGGAGCTTTCTTT

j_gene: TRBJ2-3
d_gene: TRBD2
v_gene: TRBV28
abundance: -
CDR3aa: CATRTSTTDTQYF
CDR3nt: TGTGCCACCAGGACTAGTACTACAGATACGCAGTATTTT

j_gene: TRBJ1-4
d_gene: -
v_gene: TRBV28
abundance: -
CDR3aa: CASSFEGTEKLFF
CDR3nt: TGTGCCAGCAGTTTTGAGGGTACTGAAAAACTGTTTTTT

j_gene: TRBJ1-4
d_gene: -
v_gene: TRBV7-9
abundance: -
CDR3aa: CASSWQNLGKLFF
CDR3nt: TGTGCCAGCAGCTGGCAGAATCTTGGAAAACTGTTTTTT

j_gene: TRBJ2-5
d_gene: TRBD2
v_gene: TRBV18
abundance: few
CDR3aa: CASSKRDGQETQYF
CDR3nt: TGTGCCAGCTCCAAGCGGGACGGCCAGGAGACCCAGTACTTC

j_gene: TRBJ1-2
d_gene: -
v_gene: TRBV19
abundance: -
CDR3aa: CATAGEVNYGYTF
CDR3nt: TGTGCCACCGCTGGGGAGGTTAACTATGGCTACACCTTC

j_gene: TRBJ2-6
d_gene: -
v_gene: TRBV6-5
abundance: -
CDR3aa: CASRDTGSGANVLTF
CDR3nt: TGTGCCAGCAGGGATACAGGCTCTGGGGCCAACGTCCTGACTTTC

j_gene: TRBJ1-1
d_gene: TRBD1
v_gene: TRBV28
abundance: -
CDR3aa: CASRTTGAANTEAFF
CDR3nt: TGTGCCAGCAGGACCACAGGGGCGGCGAACACTGAAGCTTTCTTT

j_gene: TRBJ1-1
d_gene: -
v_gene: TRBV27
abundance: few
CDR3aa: CASSLWGGENTEAFF
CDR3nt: TGTGCCAGCAGTTTATGGGGGGGCGAGAACACTGAAGCTTTCTTT

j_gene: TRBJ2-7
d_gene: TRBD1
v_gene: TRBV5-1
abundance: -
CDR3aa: CASSPGQGSNEQYF
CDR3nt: TGCGCCAGCAGCCCTGGACAGGGCTCGAACGAGCAGTACTTC

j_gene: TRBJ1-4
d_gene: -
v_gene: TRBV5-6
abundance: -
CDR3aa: CASSLGATNEKLFF
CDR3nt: TGTGCCAGCAGCTTGGGAGCAACTAATGAAAAACTGTTTTTT

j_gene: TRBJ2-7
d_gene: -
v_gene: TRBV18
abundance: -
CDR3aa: CASSPEVRPYEQYF
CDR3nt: TGTGCCAGCTCACCAGAGGTGAGGCCCTACGAGCAGTACTTC

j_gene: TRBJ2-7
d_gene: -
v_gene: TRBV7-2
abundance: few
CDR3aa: CASSPGLASIFFREQYF
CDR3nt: TGTGCCAGCAGCCCCGGGCTAGCCTCGATCTTTTTTCGCGAGCAGTACTTC

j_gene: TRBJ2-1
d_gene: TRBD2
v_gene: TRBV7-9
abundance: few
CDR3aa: CASLGTTNEQFF
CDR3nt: TGTGCCAGTCTCGGGACTACCAATGAGCAGTTCTTC

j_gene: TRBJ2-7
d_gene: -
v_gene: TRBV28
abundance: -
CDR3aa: CASSLGQRYEQYF
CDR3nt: TGTGCCAGCAGTCTCGGACAGAGGTACGAGCAGTACTTC

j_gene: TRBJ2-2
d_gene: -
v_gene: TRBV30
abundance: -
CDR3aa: CAWSAGAPGELFF
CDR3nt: TGTGCCTGGAGTGCGGGTGCGCCCGGGGAGCTGTTTTTT

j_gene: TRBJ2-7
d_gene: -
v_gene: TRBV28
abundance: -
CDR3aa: CATQRTAYEQYF
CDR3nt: TGTGCCACGCAGAGGACAGCCTACGAGCAGTACTTC

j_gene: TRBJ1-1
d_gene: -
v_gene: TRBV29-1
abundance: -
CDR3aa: CSVDNSGTEAFF
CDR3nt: TGCAGCGTTGATAACTCGGGCACTGAAGCTTTCTTT

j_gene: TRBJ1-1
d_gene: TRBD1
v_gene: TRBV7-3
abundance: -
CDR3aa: CASSFSGTGSVTEAFF
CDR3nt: TGTGCCAGCAGCTTTTCCGGGACAGGGAGCGTTACTGAAGCTTTCTTT

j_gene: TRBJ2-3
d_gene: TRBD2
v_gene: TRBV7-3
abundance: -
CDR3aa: CASSSSGGETDTQYF
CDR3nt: TGTGCCAGCAGCTCCTCGGGAGGTGAAACAGATACGCAGTATTTT

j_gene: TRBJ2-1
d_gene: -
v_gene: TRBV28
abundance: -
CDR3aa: CASSPPLGNRGNEQFF
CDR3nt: TGTGCCAGCAGTCCTCCTTTGGGGAATAGGGGCAATGAGCAGTTCTTC

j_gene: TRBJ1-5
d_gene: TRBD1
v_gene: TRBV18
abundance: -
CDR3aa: CASSPETGNQPQHF
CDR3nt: TGTGCCAGCTCACCAGAGACAGGGAATCAGCCCCAGCATTTT

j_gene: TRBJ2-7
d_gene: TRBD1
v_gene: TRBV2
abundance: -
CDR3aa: CASMRTGTYEQYF
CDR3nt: TGTGCCAGCATGCGGACAGGGACGTACGAGCAGTACTTC

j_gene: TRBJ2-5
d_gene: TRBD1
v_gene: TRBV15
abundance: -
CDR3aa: CATSRRTGGSETQYF
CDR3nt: TGTGCCACCAGCAGGAGAACAGGGGGCAGTGAGACCCAGTACTTC

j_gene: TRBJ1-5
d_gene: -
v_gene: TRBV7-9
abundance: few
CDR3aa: CASSYAGDNQPQHF
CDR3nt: TGTGCCAGCAGCTATGCGGGGGACAATCAGCCCCAGCATTTT

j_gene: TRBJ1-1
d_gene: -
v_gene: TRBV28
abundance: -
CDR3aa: CASSPQGSPRNTEAFF
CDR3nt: TGTGCCAGCAGCCCCCAGGGTTCCCCTAGGAACACTGAAGCTTTCTTT

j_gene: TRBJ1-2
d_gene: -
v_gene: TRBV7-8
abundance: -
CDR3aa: CASSLDSKGYGYTF
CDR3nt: TGTGCCAGCAGCTTGGACAGTAAAGGGTATGGCTACACCTTC

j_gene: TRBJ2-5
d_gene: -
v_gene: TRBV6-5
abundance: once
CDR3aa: CASSPPGGGETQYF
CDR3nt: TGTGCCAGCAGTCCCCCCGGTGGAGGGGAGACCCAGTACTTC

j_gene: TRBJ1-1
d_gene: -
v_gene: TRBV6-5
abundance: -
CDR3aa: CASTSPRERTEAFF
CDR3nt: TGTGCCAGCACCTCCCCCAGGGAAAGAACTGAAGCTTTCTTT

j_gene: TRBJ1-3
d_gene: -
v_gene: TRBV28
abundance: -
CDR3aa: CASSIVEGNTIYF
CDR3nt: TGTGCCAGCAGTATAGTGGAGGGAAACACCATATATTTT

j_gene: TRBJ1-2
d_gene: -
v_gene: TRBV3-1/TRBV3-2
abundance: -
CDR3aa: CASSQVKRGFLNYGYTF
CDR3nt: TGTGCCAGCAGCCAAGTTAAAAGGGGCTTCTTAAACTATGGCTACACCTTC

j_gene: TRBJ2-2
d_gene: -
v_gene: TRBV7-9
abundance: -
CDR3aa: CASSLTTFNTGELFF
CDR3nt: TGTGCCAGCAGCTTAACTACATTTAACACCGGGGAGCTGTTTTTT

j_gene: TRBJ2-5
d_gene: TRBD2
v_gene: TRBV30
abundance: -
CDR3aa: CAWSPKTSGREYQETQYF
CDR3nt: TGTGCCTGGAGTCCTAAAACTAGCGGGAGGGAGTACCAAGAGACCCAGTACTTC

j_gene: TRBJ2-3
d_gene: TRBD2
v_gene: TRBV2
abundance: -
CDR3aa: CASRLAGGPGTDTQYF
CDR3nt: TGTGCCAGCAGACTAGCGGGAGGGCCGGGTACAGATACGCAGTATTTT

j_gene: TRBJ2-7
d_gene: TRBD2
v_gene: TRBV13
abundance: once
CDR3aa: CASSSLPSGSGRAGDSTYEQYF
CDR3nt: TGTGCCAGCAGCTCCCTACCTAGTGGTAGCGGGAGGGCCGGGGATTCAACCTACGAGCAGTACTTC

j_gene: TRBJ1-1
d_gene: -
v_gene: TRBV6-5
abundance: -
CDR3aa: CASRDPLRAGTEAFF
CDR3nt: TGTGCCAGCAGGGACCCTCTCAGGGCAGGCACTGAAGCTTTCTTT

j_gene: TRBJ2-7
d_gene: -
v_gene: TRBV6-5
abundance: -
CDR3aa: CASSYSKHSSYEQYF
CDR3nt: TGTGCCAGCAGTTACTCAAAGCACAGCTCCTACGAGCAGTACTTC

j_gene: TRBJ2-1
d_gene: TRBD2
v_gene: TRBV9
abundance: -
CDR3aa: CASSVTAGNNEQFF
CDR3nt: TGTGCCAGCAGCGTAACAGCGGGGAACAATGAGCAGTTCTTC

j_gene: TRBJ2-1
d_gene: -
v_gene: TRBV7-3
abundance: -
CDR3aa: CASSLTLGTGKNEQFF
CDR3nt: TGTGCCAGCAGCTTAACGTTAGGAACAGGGAAAAATGAGCAGTTCTTC

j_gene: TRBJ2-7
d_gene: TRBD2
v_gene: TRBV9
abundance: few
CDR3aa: CASSVGLAGSDEQYF
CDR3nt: TGTGCCAGCAGCGTAGGACTAGCGGGATCCGACGAGCAGTACTTC

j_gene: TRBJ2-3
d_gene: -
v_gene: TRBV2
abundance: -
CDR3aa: CASSGGGQETDTQYF
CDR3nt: TGTGCCAGCAGTGGAGGAGGCCAGGAGACAGATACGCAGTATTTT

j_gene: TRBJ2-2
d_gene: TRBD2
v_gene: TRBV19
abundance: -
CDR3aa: CASSSVAGTLGELFF
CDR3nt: TGTGCCAGTAGTTCCGTAGCGGGAACTCTCGGGGAGCTGTTTTTT

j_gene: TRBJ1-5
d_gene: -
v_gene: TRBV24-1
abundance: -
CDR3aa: CATSDSGEGQPQHF
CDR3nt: TGTGCCACCAGTGACTCAGGGGAGGGTCAGCCCCAGCATTTT

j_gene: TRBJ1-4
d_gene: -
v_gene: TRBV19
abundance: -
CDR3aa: CASSITGLGEKLFF
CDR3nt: TGTGCCAGTAGTATAACAGGTCTCGGTGAAAAACTGTTTTTT

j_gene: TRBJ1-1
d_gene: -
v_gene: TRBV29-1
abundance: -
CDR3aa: CSTSDRPGTEAFF
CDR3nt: TGCAGCACCTCGGACAGACCGGGGACTGAAGCTTTCTTT

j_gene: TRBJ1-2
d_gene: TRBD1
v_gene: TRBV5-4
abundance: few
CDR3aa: CASSKQGGGYTF
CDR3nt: TGTGCCAGCAGCAAACAGGGGGGAGGCTACACCTTC

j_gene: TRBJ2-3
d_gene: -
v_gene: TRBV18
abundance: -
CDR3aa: CASSPGVIAHFTDTQYF
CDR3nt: TGTGCCAGCTCACCAGGAGTAATTGCCCACTTCACAGATACGCAGTATTTT

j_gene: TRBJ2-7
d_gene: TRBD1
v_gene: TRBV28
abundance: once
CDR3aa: CASRSTGGAYEQYF
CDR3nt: TGTGCCAGCAGATCGACAGGGGGGGCTTACGAGCAGTACTTC